Described below is a single TCR beta chain sequence and its context. This sample was included in a study of blood T cell repertoires in COVID-19. Study context: The United States, Italy and Spain were the sources of the acute and convalescent COVID-19 samples. The cDNA or gDNA used as material had been derived from T cells, B-cell-depleted T cells, or PBMCs.

As processed by the authors: Researchers report that nucleated cell counts were estimated from reference gene primer amplification. Only in-frame clones appear in the TCRdb table, and some are missing; sequencing was by immunoSEQ multiplex PCR. V, J and clone size are taken as reported in that table, and D and trimming were inferred from the DNA itself. The data contain 80,000 or so clones, 75% to 85% of them singletons. The germline gives CDR1 SNHLY, CDR2 FYNNEI. The junction had 4 bases not matched to a gene; V was cut back by 10 bases and J by 4 bases. This CDR3 spans 12 amino acids. The TCR comes from a woman in her 70s with acute or convalescent COVID-19. The rearrangement links TRBV2 to TRBJ1-1; 9 bases are shared with TRBD1. The sample comprised peripheral blood. The CDR3 region has the DNA TGTGCCAACCGACAGGGGGGCACTGAAGCTTTCTTT. Protein product: CANRQGGTEAFF.